Included here is one T cell receptor beta chain sequence, with context. The iRepertoire nested amplicon-rescue multiplex PCR amplified TCR alpha and beta CDR3s from RNA. TCRdb re-called the multiplex PCR reads through MiXCR, storing one row per CDR3 protein. This table holds roughly 350,000 distinct CDR3 sequences, less than 50% found once. The entry originates in a study of glioma-infiltrating T cells. Trimming pared 4 bases from V and 4 bases from J, leaving 20 bases between. Looked up from germline, CDR1 is SNHLY and CDR2 is FYNNEI. CDR3 size: 17 residues. The sequenced sample was glioma tissue, nonneoplastic brain tissue, or PBMCs (not recorded which). J is TRBJ1-3 and V is TRBV2; D unresolved. This TCR derives from a human donor with low-grade glioma or glioblastoma, undergoing nonglioma brain surgery, or in good health (not recorded which). The CDR3 sequence: CASSVSPFLDWGNTIYF. Written as DNA, the CDR3 is TGTGCCAGCAGTGTCTCACCGTTCCTAGACTGGGGAAACACCATATATTTT.